This TCR beta chain came from a study of patients and donors after allogeneic stem cell transplantation. This CDR3 is 13 amino acids long. V lost 4 bases and J lost 6, with 10 bases in between. The germline CDR1 and CDR2 sequences are MNHEY and SVGEGT. TCRdb ran MiXCR on the RT-PCR reads and lists one entry per CDR3 protein. The sample yields about 110,000 distinct CDR3 sequences, 35% seen once. The TCR sequence derives from a human donor who was either an allogeneic HSCT recipient or a stem cell or donor lymphocyte infusion donor (not recorded which). It is not recorded whose cells these are; they may come from a transplant donor. The material sequenced was blood, either unsorted or a sorted T cell fraction (not recorded which). The chain has TRBV6-2 or TRBV6-3 and TRBJ2-1; weak D call: TRBD1 (5 bases). CDR3 amino acids: CASSSAGINEQFF. For the CDR3, the DNA is TGTGCCAGCAGTTCTGCAGGGATCAATGAGCAGTTCTTC.